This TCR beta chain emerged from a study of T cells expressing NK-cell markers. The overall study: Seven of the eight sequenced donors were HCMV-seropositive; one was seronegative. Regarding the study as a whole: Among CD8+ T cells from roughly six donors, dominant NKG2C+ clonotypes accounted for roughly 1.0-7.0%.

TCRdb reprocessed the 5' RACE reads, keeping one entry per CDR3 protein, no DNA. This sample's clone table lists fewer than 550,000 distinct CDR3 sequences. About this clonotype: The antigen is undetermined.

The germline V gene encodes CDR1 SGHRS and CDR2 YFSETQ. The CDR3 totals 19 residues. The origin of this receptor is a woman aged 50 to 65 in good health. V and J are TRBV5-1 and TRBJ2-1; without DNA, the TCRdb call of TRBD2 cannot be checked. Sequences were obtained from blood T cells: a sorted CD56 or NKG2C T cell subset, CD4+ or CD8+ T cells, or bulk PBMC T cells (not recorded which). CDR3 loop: CASSFRQREGRSSYNEQFF.